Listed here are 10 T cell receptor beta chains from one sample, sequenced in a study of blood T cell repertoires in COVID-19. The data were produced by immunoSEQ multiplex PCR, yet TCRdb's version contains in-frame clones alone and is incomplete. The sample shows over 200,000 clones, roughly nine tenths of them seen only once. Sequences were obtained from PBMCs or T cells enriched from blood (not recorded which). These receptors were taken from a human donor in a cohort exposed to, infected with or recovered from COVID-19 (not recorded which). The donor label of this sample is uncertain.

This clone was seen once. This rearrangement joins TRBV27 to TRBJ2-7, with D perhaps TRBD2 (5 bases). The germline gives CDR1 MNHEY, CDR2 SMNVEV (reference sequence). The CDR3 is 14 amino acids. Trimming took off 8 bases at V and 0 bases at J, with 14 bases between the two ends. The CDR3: CASPLRASSYEQYF. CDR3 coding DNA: TGTGCCAGCCCTCTGAGGGCGAGCTCCTACGAGCAGTACTTC.

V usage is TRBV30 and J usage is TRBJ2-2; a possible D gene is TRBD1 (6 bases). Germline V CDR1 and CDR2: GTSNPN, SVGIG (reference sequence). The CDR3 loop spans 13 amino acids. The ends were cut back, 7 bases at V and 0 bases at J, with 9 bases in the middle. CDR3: CAFGTPNTGELFF. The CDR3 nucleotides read TGTGCCTTTGGGACACCGAACACCGGGGAGCTGTTTTTT.

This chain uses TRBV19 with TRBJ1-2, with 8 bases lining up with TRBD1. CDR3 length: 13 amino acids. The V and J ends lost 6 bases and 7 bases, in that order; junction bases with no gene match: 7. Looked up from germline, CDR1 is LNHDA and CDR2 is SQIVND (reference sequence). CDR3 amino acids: CASRETGDAGYTF. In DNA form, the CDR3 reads TGTGCCAGTAGAGAGACAGGGGATGCTGGCTACACCTTC.

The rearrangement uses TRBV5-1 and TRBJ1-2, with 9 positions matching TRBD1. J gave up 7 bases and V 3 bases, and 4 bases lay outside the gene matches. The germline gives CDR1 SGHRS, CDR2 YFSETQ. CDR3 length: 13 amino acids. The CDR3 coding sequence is TGCGCCAGCAGCTGGACAGGGGATTCTGGCTACACCTTC. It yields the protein CASSWTGDSGYTF.

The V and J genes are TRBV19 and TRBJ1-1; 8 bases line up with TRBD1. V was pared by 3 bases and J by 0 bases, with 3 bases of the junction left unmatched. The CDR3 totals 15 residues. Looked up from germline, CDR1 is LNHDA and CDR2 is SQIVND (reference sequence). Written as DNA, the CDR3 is TGTGCCAGTAGTATCACAGGGGGATTGAACACTGAAGCTTTCTTT. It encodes CASSITGGLNTEAFF.

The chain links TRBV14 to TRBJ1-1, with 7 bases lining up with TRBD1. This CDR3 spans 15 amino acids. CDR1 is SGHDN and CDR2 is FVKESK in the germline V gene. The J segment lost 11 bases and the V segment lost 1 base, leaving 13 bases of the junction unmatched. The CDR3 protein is CASSQGRQGNVRAFF. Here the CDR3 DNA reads TGTGCCAGCAGCCAAGGACGACAGGGCAATGTGAGGGCTTTCTTT.

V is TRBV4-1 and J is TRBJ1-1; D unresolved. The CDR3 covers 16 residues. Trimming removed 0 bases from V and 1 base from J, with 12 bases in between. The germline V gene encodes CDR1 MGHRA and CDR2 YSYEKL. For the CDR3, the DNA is TGCGCCAGCAGCCAAGAGGATCGCAGGCGGAACACTGAAGCTTTCTTT. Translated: CASSQEDRRRNTEAFF.

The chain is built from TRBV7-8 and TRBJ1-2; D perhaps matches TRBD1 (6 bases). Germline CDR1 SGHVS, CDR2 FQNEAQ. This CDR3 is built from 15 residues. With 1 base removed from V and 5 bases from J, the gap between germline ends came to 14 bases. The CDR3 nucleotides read TGTGCCAGCAGCTTAGAGACAGGTCTAAGATATGGCTACACCTTC. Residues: CASSLETGLRYGYTF.

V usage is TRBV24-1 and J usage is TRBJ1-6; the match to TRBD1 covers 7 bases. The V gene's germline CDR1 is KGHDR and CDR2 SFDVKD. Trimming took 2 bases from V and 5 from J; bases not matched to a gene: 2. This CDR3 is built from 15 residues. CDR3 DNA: TGTGCCACCAGTGATTCGGGACAGAATAATTCACCCCTCCACTTT. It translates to CATSDSGQNNSPLHF.

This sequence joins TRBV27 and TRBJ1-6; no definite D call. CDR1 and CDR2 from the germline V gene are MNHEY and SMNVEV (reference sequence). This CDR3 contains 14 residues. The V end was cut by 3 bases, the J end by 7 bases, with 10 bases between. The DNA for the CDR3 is TGTGCCAGCAGTTTCGGAGGTCGGAATTCACCCCTCCACTTT. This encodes CASSFGGRNSPLHF.